The clone carrying this T cell receptor beta chain was observed at least ten times. This entry is derived from a study of regulatory T cells in long-lasting Graves disease. Time point specified: newly diagnosed GD, antithyroid drugs for less than 3 months. From PBMCs, RNA was extracted and then used to make the TCR library. Per germline, CDR1 MNHNS and CDR2 SASEGT. The CDR3 spans 13 residues. Trimming shortened V by 2 bases and J by 1 base, and 5 bases separated the two germline ends. For TCR beta, libraries came from iRepertoire HTBI primers and Arm-PCR of CDR3 regions. TCRdb re-analysed the multiplex PCR reads in MiXCR, keeping a single row per CDR3 protein. Of 400,000 to 500,000 distinct CDR3 sequences in the sample, about 14% were seen once. The sample was also linked to a second study, of T cells in Graves' hyperthyroidism and ophthalmopathy.

This sample comprised peripheral blood mononuclear cells (PBMCs), obtained at new diagnosis, from a patient treated with antithyroid drugs. This sequence originates from a woman in her forties or fifties with Graves disease. V usage is TRBV6-1 and J usage is TRBJ1-1, with D uncertain. CDR3 sequence (DNA): TGTGCCAGCAGTGAACGGTCGAACACTGAAGCTTTCTTT. This encodes CASSERSNTEAFF.